This TCR beta chain is from a study of beta chain features in type 1 diabetes (dated by TCRdb to the late 2010s). About the study as a whole: No differences in mean age, gender distribution, total cell number or subset yield were found between patients and healthy donors. Across all samples, around 100 million sorted cells were examined, and cell number per subset correlated strongly with RNA yield. Naive and central memory subsets were obtained from all 30 or so donors, but regulatory and stem cell-like memory subsets were isolated from only 8 patients and about 8 healthy donors. The study compared TCRB repertoires of sorted circulating CD4+ T cell subsets between recently diagnosed type 1 diabetes patients and matched healthy donors. Findings and caveats that apply to the study as a whole: Because cDNA was sequenced instead of genomic DNA, highly expressing activated cells could be over-represented, though the groups showed no difference in activation or CD3 levels. Naive, central memory and regulatory TCRB repertoires appeared more similar among patients than among healthy donors. Shorter templates might have been favored by PCR, but patient and control samples were amplified and corrected together, so both groups would have been affected equally by any skew. Because the HLA sub-analyses included only small numbers of individuals, any influence of HLA type on TCRB rearrangement was left unresolved. At VDJ recombination sites, type 1 diabetes patients had fewer insertions and more deleted nucleotides, which implies abnormalities in thymic rearrangement. In all four CD4+ subsets, TCRB CDR3 length was moderately but significantly shorter in type 1 diabetes patients.

The High Capacity cDNA Reverse Transcription Kit was used to reverse transcribe all of the isolated RNA, meaning that expressed TCRB transcripts were what got sequenced. Naive, central memory and regulatory T cell samples underwent deep immunoSEQ sequencing, averaging about 3.3 million total reads per sample. After sorted cells were lysed in RLT buffer, RNA was extracted with DNase-treated RNeasy Micro or Mini kits, with the choice depending on cell number. Each cell subset was processed separately to prevent cross-contamination, with patient and healthy donor samples processed together. The immunoSEQ multiplex PCR was used to amplify TCRB sequences from cDNA, yielding 87-bp fragments that span the CDR3 region. The amplicons were sequenced using the Illumina HiSeq platform. As for the authors' bioinformatics: Synthetic template baselines were used to correct PCR bias computationally, reads within Hamming distance 2 were collapsed, and singletons that could not be merged were discarded. Reads were aligned against IMGT to assign V, D and J genes, CDR3 length and insertions or deletions at six rearrangement sites. Within each subset, clonotype counts were normalized to the number of sorted cells before true diversity and Gini coefficients were calculated with the tcR R package. The overlap coefficient, calculated on TCRB nucleotide sequences, was used to measure repertoire sharing. As a proxy for the pre-selection repertoire, out-of-frame TCRB sequences from naive cells were analyzed. In its TCRdb copy, this immuneACCESS table keeps in-frame sequences only and misses some clones. Where compared with another copy, unresolved V genes explain less than half of these, and the others have no known cause. V, J and clone size derive from that table, while D and trimming were established from the DNA sequence. The sample profile shows about 230,000 clones; around 10% of them were found once. The ten top clones hold around 0.037% of the sample.

Trimming leaves V shorter by 2 bases and J shorter by 5 bases, with the junction holding 9 bases beyond the gene matches. As encoded in the germline V gene, CDR1 is SGDLS while CDR2 is YYNGEE. There are 17 amino acids in the CDR3, from cysteine to phenylalanine inclusive. The CDR3 DNA has 51 bases and is translated from base 1. From each donor, a single peripheral blood sample of about 120 mL on average was drawn into heparinised tubes. A BD FACSAria II was used to sort naive, central memory, regulatory and stem cell-like memory CD4+ T cells with a panel that included CD45RO, CCR7, CD25, CD127, CD95 and CD27. Purity was above 98% for every sorted population. Right away, PBMCs were isolated by Lymphoprep density gradient centrifugation and were stained directly, with no culture step. So that batch effects would be minimized, each experiment stained and sorted samples in pairs, pairing one healthy donor with one patient.

This clone came up a few times. Its antigen is still unknown. No quality values exist for individual bases; no much larger clone is one base distant. The clonotype originates from a woman between 18 and 29 years old in good health. Material for sequencing was naive CD4+ T cells from blood. The intended sense of this specimen's cell subset or site label: true naive CD4+ T cells. The chain links TRBV9 with TRBJ2-1; 11 bases in between match TRBD2. The CDR3 protein is CASSVRASGGINNEQFF. The nucleotide sequence is given as TGTGCCAGCAGCGTTCGGGCTAGCGGGGGGATAAACAATGAGCAGTTCTTC. The CDR3 plus the reference TRBV9 and TRBJ2-1 genes for the other parts give the full variable domain: DSGVTQTPKHLITATGQRVTLRCSPRSGDLSVYWYQQSLDQGLQFLIQYYNGEERAKGNILERFSAQQFPDLHSELNLSSLELGDSALYFCASSVRASGGINNEQFFGPGTRLTVL.